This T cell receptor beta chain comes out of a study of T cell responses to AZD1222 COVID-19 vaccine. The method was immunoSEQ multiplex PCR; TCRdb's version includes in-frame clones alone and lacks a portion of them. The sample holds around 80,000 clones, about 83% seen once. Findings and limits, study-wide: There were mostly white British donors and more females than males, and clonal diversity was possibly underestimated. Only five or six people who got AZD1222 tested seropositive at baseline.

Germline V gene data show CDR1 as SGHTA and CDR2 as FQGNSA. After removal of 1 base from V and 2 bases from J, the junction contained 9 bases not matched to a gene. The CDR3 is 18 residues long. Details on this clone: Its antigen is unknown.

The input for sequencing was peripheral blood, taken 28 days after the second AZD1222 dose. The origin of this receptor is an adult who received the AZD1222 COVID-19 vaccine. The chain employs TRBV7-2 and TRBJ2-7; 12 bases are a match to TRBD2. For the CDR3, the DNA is TGTGCCAGCAGCTTAGAGGGGCCCACTAGCGGGGGGACCTACGAGCAGTACTTC. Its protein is CASSLEGPTSGGTYEQYF.